This TCR beta chain was retrieved from a study of OX40 agonist ivuxolimab in advanced cancers. Study-level findings and limits: Among the nonresponders, some also had low normalized T-cell clonal expansion.

The table came from immunoSEQ multiplex PCR; TCRdb's copy has only in-frame clones and leaves some out. The repertoire has approximately 46,000 clones, 88% of them found once; the top ten carry roughly 18%. In its sample, this clone was seen once. Antigen: not known. Trimming stripped 2 bases from V and 8 bases from J, with 15 bases between. The germline V gene has CDR1 MNHEY and CDR2 SVGAGI. This CDR3 contains 14 residues. This material consisted of CD4+ or CD8+ T cells sorted from blood, taken in a trial of the OX40 agonist ivuxolimab. The clonotype originates from an adult with an advanced solid tumor such as melanoma, head and neck, liver or kidney cancer. This chain joins TRBV6-5 and TRBJ1-2; a possible D gene is TRBD1 (5 bases). The CDR3 coding sequence is TGTGCCAGCAGTTACCGTGGGACTGACTTAGGCTACACCTTC. Its protein product is CASSYRGTDLGYTF.